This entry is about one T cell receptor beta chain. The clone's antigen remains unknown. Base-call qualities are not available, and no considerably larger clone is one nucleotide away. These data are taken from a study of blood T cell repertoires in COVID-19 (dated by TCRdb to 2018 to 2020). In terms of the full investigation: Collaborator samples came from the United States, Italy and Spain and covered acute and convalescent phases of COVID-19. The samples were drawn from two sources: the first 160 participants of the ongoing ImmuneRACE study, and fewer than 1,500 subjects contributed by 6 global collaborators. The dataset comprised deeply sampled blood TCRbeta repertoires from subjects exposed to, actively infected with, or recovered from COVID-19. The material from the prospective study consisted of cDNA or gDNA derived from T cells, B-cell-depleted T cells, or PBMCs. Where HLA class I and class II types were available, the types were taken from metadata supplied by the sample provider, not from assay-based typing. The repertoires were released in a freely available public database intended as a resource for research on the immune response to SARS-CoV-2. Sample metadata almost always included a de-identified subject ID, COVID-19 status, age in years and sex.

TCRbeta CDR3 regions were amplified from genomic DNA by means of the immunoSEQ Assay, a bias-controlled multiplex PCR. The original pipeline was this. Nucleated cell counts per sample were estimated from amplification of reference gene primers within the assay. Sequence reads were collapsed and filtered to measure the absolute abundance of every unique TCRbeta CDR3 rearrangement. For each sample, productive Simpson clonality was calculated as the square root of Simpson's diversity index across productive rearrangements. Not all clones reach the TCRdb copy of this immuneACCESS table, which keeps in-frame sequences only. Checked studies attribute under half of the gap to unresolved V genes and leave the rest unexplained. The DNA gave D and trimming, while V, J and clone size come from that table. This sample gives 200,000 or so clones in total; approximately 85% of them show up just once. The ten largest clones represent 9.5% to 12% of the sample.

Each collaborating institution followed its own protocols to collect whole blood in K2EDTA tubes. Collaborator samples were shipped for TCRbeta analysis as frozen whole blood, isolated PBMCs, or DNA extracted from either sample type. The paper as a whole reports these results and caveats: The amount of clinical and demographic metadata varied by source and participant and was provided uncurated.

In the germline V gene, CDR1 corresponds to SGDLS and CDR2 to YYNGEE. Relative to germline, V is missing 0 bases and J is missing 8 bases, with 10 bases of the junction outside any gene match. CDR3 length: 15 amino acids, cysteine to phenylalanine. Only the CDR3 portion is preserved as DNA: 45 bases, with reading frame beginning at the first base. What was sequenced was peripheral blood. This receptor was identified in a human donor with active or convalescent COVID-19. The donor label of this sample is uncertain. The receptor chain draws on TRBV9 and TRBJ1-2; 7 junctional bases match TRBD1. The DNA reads TGTGCCAGCAGCGTAGTAGGAGGGGGCGCAAGAGGCTACACCTTC. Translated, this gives CASSVVGGGARGYTF.